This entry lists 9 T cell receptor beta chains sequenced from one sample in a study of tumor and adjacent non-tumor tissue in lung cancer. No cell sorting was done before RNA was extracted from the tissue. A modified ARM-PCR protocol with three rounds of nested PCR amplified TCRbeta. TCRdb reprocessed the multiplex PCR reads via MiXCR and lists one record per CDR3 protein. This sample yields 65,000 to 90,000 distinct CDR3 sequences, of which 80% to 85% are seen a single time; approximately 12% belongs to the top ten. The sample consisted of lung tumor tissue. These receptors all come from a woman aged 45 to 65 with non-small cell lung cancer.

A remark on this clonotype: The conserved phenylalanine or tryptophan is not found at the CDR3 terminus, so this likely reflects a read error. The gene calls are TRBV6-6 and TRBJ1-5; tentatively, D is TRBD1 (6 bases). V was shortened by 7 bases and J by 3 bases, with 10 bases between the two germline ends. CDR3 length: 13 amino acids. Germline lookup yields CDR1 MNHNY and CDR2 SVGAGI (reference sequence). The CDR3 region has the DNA TGTGCCAGCAACGGGGACAACAATCAGCCCCAGCATTCT. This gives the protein CASNGDNNQPQHS.

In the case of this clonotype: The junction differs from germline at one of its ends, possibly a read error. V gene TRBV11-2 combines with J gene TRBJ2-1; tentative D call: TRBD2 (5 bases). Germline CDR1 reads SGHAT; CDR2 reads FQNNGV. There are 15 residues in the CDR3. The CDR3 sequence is CASSFISVGDNEQFF. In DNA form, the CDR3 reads TGTGCAAGCAGCTTTATATCGGTGGGAGACAATGAGCAGTTCTTC.

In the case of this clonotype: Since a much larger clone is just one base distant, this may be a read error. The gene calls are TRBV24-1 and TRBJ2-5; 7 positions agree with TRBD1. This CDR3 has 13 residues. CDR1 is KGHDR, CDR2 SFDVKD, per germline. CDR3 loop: CATGDVRGETQYF. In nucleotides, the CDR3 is TGTGCCACCGGTGATGTCAGGGGGGAGACCCAGTACTTC.

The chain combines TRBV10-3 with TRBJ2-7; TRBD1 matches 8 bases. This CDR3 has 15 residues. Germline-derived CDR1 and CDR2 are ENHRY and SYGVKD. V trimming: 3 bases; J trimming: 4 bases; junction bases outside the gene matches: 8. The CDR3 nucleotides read TGTGCCATCAGTGATCGTCAGGGGGCAGGGTACGAGCAGTACGTC. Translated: CAISDRQGAGYEQYV.

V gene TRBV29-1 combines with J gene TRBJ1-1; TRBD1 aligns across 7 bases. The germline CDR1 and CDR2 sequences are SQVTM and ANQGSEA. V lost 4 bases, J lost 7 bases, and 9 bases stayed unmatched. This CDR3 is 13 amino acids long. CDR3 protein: CSVGIGTASEAFF. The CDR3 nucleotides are TGCAGCGTTGGCATAGGGACAGCTAGTGAAGCTTTCTTT.

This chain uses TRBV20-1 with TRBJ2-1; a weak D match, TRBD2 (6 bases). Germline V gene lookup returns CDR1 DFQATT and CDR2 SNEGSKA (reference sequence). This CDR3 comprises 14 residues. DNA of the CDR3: TGCAATGCGCAAACTAGCACGCGGTACAATGAGCAGTTCTTC. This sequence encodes CNAQTSTRYNEQFF.

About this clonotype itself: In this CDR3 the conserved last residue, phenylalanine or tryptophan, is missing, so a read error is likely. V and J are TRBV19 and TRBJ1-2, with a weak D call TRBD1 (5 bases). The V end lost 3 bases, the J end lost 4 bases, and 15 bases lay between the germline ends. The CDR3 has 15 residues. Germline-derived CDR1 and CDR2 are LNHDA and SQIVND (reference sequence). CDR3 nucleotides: TGTGCCAGTAGTATCGAAATAAAGGGGACCTATGGCTACACCTTA. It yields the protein CASSIEIKGTYGYTL.

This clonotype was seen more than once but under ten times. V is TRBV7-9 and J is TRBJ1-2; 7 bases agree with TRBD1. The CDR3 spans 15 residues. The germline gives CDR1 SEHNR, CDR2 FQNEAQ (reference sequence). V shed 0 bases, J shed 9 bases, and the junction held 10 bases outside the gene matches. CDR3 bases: TGTGCCAGCAGCTTAGCGGGACGGAGGGGGCTTAGCTACACCTTC. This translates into CASSLAGRRGLSYTF.

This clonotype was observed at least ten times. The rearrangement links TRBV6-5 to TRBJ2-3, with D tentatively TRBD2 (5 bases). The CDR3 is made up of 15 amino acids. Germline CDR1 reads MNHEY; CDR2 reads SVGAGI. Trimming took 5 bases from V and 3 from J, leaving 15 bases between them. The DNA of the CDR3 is TGTGCCAGCAGTGCCCCGGGCCGACTAACAGATACGCAGTATTTT. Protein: CASSAPGRLTDTQYF.